A single sample is the source of the 15 T cell receptor beta chains below, sequenced in a study of cytomegalovirus exposure and HLA in healthy donors. Primers included in the PCR were 60 Vbeta and 13 Jbeta primers. Clones were sequenced by immunoSEQ multiplex PCR, and TCRdb holds only the in-frame ones, with some missing. In the table there are about 300,000 clones, more than 80% of which are singletons. Specimen: PBMCs. Every receptor here comes from a man aged 40-49 years in good health and CMV-seropositive.

This rearrangement joins TRBV7-9 to TRBJ1-1; 9 bases line up with TRBD1. V shed 4 bases, J shed 5 bases, and the junction held 5 bases outside the gene matches. The CDR3 sequence is 14 residues long. Per germline, CDR1 SEHNR and CDR2 FQNEAQ (reference sequence). Here the CDR3 DNA reads TGTGCCAGCAGCTCTCGGGACAGGGCGACTGAAGCTTTCTTT. Translating gives CASSSRDRATEAFF.

The chain joins TRBV29-1 to TRBJ2-2; 10 bases are shared with TRBD2. Trimming at V came to 1 base and at J to 0 bases, leaving 5 bases not matched to a gene. The germline CDR1 and CDR2 sequences are SQVTM and ANQGSEA. The CDR3 consists of 17 residues. This chain's CDR3 is CSVEGLAGGPNTGELFF. Here the CDR3 DNA reads TGCAGCGTTGAAGGGTTAGCGGGAGGACCGAACACCGGGGAGCTGTTTTTT.

The J gene is TRBJ2-3, the V gene TRBV5-1; TRBD1 might be the D (6 bases). Germline CDR1 reads SGHRS; CDR2 reads YFSETQ. V was trimmed by 5 bases and J by 0 bases, leaving 16 bases between them. This CDR3 contains 16 residues. Written as DNA, the CDR3 is TGCGCCAGCAGACAGGGAAGTGAACTTAGCACAGATACGCAGTATTTT. Protein product: CASRQGSELSTDTQYF.

The V gene is TRBV5-4, the J gene TRBJ1-2; 7 bases are a match to TRBD1. CDR1 and CDR2 from the germline V gene are SGHNT and YYREEE (reference sequence). This CDR3 comprises 13 residues. V lost 4 bases, J lost 8 bases, and 8 bases stayed unmatched. CDR3 in DNA: TGTGCCAGCAGCCCTGGACAGGCCGGCGGCTACACCTTC. Its translation: CASSPGQAGGYTF.

This clone was picked up a small number of times. The chain is built from TRBV11-2 and TRBJ1-5, with D possibly TRBD1 on 5 matching bases. The CDR3 is 13 amino acids. V gave up 2 bases and J gave up 4 bases, with 6 bases separating them. Germline CDR1 is SGHAT and CDR2 is FQNNGV. CDR3 protein: CASSLQGNQPQHF. CDR3 bases: TGTGCCAGCAGCTTACAGGGTAATCAGCCCCAGCATTTT.

This sequence joins TRBV5-8 and TRBJ1-4, with 7 bases matching TRBD1. Trimming removed 1 base from V and 2 bases from J; junction bases left unmatched: 5. There are 16 residues in the CDR3. The germline V gene has CDR1 SGHTS and CDR2 YDEGEE. CDR3 sequence (DNA): TGTGCCAGCAGCTTGACAGGGGAGTTCACTAATGAAAAACTGTTTTTT. Its translation is CASSLTGEFTNEKLFF.

V gene TRBV21-1 combines with J gene TRBJ2-3; the D call in the table, TRBD1, was not verified against the DNA. TRBV21-1 is a recognized pseudogene. The CDR3 is made up of 17 amino acids. CDR3 sequence (DNA): TGTGCCACCTCTGGGCCAGATTGGTTTACACACACAGATACGCAGTATTTT. The encoded protein is CATSGPDWFTHTDTQYF.

The chain is built from TRBV11-2 and TRBJ1-2; D gene ambiguous. The V gene's germline CDR1 is SGHAT and CDR2 FQNNGV. This CDR3 is built from 12 residues. The V end was cut by 3 bases, the J end by 6 bases, with 8 bases between. CDR3 residues: CASSFSPNGYTF. The CDR3 DNA is TGTGCCAGCAGCTTTAGCCCTAATGGCTACACCTTC.

This clone was recorded a few times. This chain links TRBV4-1 with TRBJ1-5; unclear D gene. The CDR3 consists of 15 residues. Germline CDR1 reads MGHRA; CDR2 reads YSYEKL. Trimming stripped 0 bases from V and 1 base from J, with 7 bases between. In nucleotides, the CDR3 is TGCGCCAGCAGCCAAGAAGGCAGGAGCAATCAGCCCCAGCATTTT. This codes for CASSQEGRSNQPQHF.

This chain connects TRBV28 to TRBJ2-7; 7 nucleotides align to TRBD1. Looked up from germline, CDR1 is MDHEN and CDR2 is SYDVKM. The CDR3 covers 15 residues. With V trimmed by 6 bases and J by 5 bases, 13 bases remained unmatched. The CDR3 DNA sequence: TGTGCCAGCAGGGCCCCGGTAGACAGGGTCCACGAGCAGTACTTC. Its translation is CASRAPVDRVHEQYF.

The chain has TRBV4-1 and TRBJ2-1; 10 bases map to TRBD2. Trimming took 4 bases from V and 6 from J; bases not matched to a gene: 15. The germline V gene has CDR1 MGHRA and CDR2 YSYEKL. The CDR3 has 18 residues. Here the CDR3 reads CASSPLAPPGLATNEQFF. The DNA for the CDR3 is TGCGCCAGCAGCCCATTAGCTCCCCCGGGACTAGCGACCAATGAGCAGTTCTTC.

The V and J genes are TRBV15 and TRBJ2-3, with D possibly TRBD2 on 6 matching bases. Germline-derived CDR1 and CDR2 are LNHNV and YYDKDF (reference sequence). The germline V and J ends were trimmed by 8 bases and 1 base, with 10 bases remaining between them. There are 13 residues in the CDR3. The DNA of the CDR3 is TGTGCCACCCTTGAGCGGGGCACAGATACGCAGTATTTT. Protein sequence: CATLERGTDTQYF.

The chain combines TRBV7-8 with TRBJ1-5; TRBD1 agrees at 11 bases. The V segment lost 0 bases and the J segment 7 bases; nucleotides outside the gene matches: 5. The V gene's germline CDR1 is SGHVS and CDR2 FQNEAQ. The CDR3 has 16 residues. The CDR3 region has the DNA TGTGCCAGCAGCTTAGCTCCCGGGACAGGGGGGCAGCCCCAGCATTTT. It translates to CASSLAPGTGGQPQHF.

This chain links TRBV18 with TRBJ2-7; TRBD1 might be the D (5 bases). CDR1 and CDR2 (germline): KGHSH, LQKENI. Trimming removed 4 bases at V and 3 bases at J, with 7 bases between. The CDR3 runs to 12 residues. CDR3 nucleotide sequence: TGTGCCAGCTCACAGGGGATCTACGAGCAGTACTTC. Encoded protein: CASSQGIYEQYF.

V and J are TRBV5-6 and TRBJ2-3; 11 positions agree with TRBD2. The CDR3 consists of 16 residues. The germline V gene encodes CDR1 SGHDT and CDR2 YYEEEE. Trimming took 3 bases from V and 1 from J; bases not matched to a gene: 4. DNA of the CDR3: TGTGCCAGCAGCTCACTAGCGGGAGATGGCACAGATACGCAGTATTTT. Translated, it gives CASSSLAGDGTDTQYF.